The 10 T cell receptor beta chains reported below all come from one sample, sequenced in a study of blood T cell repertoires in COVID-19. Profiling relied on immunoSEQ multiplex PCR, and the TCRdb table lists in-frame clones only, not all of them. The sample carries some 490,000 clones, approximately 85% recorded once. Sequenced material: peripheral blood. The receptors were gathered from a human donor in a cohort sampled during active COVID-19.

The genes are TRBV6-5 and TRBJ2-7, with 8 bases that match TRBD1. Germline loops: CDR1 MNHEY, CDR2 SVGAGI. The V and J ends lost 6 bases and 3 bases, in that order; junction bases with no gene match: 7. This CDR3 is built from 14 residues. The CDR3: CASSSSRGRYEQYF. The CDR3 coding sequence is TGTGCCAGCAGCTCGTCCAGGGGGCGCTACGAGCAGTACTTC.

For the CDR3, the DNA is TGTGCCAGCTCACCAAATCTGGGGGGCACTGAAGCTTTCTTT. Translated: CASSPNLGGTEAFF. V usage is TRBV18 and J usage is TRBJ1-1, with TRBD1 as a possible D gene (5 bases). This CDR3 spans 14 amino acids. Trimming shortened V by 2 bases and J by 4 bases, and 11 bases separated the two germline ends. CDR1 KGHSH and CDR2 LQKENI come from the germline V gene.

V usage is TRBV5-4 and J usage is TRBJ2-5, with 11 nucleotides matching TRBD2. J lost 9 bases, V lost 0 bases, and 4 bases had no gene match. This CDR3 has 14 residues. The V gene's germline CDR1 is SGHNT and CDR2 YYREEE (reference sequence). The CDR3 here is CASSLETSGSSQYF. Here the CDR3 DNA reads TGTGCCAGCAGCTTGGAAACTAGCGGGAGTTCCCAGTACTTC. Full variable domain (remainder filled in from reference TRBV5-4 and TRBJ2-5): ETGVTQSPTHLIKTRGQQVTLRCSSQSGHNTVSWYQQALGQGPQFIFQYYREEENGRGNFPPRFSGLQFPNYSSELNVNALELDDSALYLCASSLETSGSSQYFGPGTRLLVL.

This clone was found once. The chain joins TRBV5-5 to TRBJ2-7, with D possibly TRBD2 on 5 matching bases. V was cut by 0 bases and J by 2 bases, with 12 bases left in between. This CDR3 is built from 15 residues. The germline V gene encodes CDR1 SGHKS and CDR2 YYEKEE (reference sequence). The CDR3: CASSLVAGQAYEQYF. The DNA for the CDR3 is TGTGCCAGCAGCTTGGTTGCGGGCCAAGCCTACGAGCAGTACTTC.

CDR3 sequence: CASSPHGGAGNTIYF. The CDR3 DNA follows: TGTGCCAGCAGCCCTCACGGAGGGGCTGGAAACACCATATATTTT. This chain joins TRBV9 and TRBJ1-3; D is possibly TRBD1 (5 bases). V lost 4 bases to trimming and J lost 2 bases, with 13 bases between them. Germline values: CDR1 SGDLS, CDR2 YYNGEE. The CDR3 consists of 15 residues.

The chain has TRBV6-2 or TRBV6-3 and TRBJ1-1; D not certain. This CDR3 has 12 residues. The V and J ends lost 5 bases and 3 bases respectively, with 7 bases between them. In germline, CDR1 is MNHEY, CDR2 SVGEGT. CDR3 nucleotides: TGTGCCAGCAGTCCCCGGGACACTGAAGCTTTCTTT. Its translation: CASSPRDTEAFF.

The table lists this clone with a count of one. The chain links TRBV19 to TRBJ2-2; maybe TRBD2 (5 bases). Germline loops: CDR1 LNHDA, CDR2 SQIVND (reference sequence). V lost 9 bases and J 1 base, leaving 21 bases between the germline ends. This CDR3 spans 17 amino acids. The CDR3 region has the DNA TGTGCCAGGCCCGGAGGAGTAAAGGCGGAGAACACCGGGGAGCTGTTTTTT. Residues: CARPGGVKAENTGELFF. The full variable domain, completed using reference TRBV19 and TRBJ2-2, is DGGITQSPKYLFRKEGQNVTLSCEQNLNHDAMYWYRQDPGQGLRLIYYSQIVNDFQKGDIAEGYSVSREKKESFPLTVTSAQKNPTAFYLCARPGGVKAENTGELFFGEGSRLTVL.

The CDR3 bases are TGTGCCAGCAGCTTAACAGGGGCCTATGGCTACACCTTC. Its translation is CASSLTGAYGYTF. The chain joins TRBV6-6 to TRBJ1-2; 7 bases align to TRBD1. The CDR3 consists of 13 residues. The J segment lost 4 bases and the V segment lost 6 bases, leaving 5 bases of the junction unmatched. Looked up from germline, CDR1 is MNHNY and CDR2 is SVGAGI (reference sequence).

This clone was counted a single time. The V gene is TRBV28, the J gene TRBJ1-1; possibly TRBD1 for D (6 bases). The germline V gene encodes CDR1 MDHEN and CDR2 SYDVKM. V was cut by 3 bases and J by 6 bases, with 17 bases left in between. The CDR3 extends over 15 amino acids. The CDR3 spells CASSFPGTLGSEAFF. CDR3 coding DNA: TGTGCCAGCAGTTTTCCCGGGACACTGGGGTCTGAAGCTTTCTTT. Together with reference TRBV28 and TRBJ1-1, the CDR3 gives the full variable domain: DVKVTQSSRYLVKRTGEKVFLECVQDMDHENMFWYRQDPGLGLRLIYFSYDVKMKEKGDIPEGYSVSREKKERFSLILESASTNQTSMYLCASSFPGTLGSEAFFGQGTRLTVV.

This chain links TRBV6-5 with TRBJ2-3, with TRBD2 matching 7 bases. V lost 6 bases and J lost 3; bases outside the gene matches: 9. The CDR3 sequence is 15 residues long. Germline CDR1 reads MNHEY; CDR2 reads SVGAGI. The CDR3 coding sequence is TGTGCCAGCAGGGGAGGACGGACTAGAACAGATACGCAGTATTTT. It codes for CASRGGRTRTDTQYF.